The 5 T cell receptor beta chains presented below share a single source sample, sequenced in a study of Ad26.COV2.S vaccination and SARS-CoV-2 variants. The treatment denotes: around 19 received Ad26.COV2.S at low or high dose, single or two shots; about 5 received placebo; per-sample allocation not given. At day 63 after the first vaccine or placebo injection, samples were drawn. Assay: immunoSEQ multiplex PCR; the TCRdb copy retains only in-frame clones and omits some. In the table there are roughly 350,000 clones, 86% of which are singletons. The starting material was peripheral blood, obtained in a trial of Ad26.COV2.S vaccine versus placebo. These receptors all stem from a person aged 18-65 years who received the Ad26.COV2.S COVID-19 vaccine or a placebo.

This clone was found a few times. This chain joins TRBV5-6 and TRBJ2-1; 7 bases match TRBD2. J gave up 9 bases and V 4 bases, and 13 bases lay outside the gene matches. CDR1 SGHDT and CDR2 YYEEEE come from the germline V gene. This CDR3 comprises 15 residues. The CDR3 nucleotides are TGTGCCAGCAGCCCTAGCGGTCCCCGAGGTGGTGAGCAGTTCTTC. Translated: CASSPSGPRGGEQFF.

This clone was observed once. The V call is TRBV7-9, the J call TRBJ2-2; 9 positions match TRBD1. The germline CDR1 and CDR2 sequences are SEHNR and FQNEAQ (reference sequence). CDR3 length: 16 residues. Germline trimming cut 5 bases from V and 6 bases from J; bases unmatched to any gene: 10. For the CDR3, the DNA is TGTGCCAGCAGCCCGTGGACAGGGGAGGGTTCCGGGGAGCTGTTTTTT. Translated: CASSPWTGEGSGELFF.

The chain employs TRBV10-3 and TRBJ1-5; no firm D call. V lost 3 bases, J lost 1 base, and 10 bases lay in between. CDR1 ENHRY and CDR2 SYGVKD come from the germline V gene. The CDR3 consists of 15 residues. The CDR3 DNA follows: TGTGCCATCAGTGAAAGGTCGGGGAGCAATCAGCCCCAGCATTTT. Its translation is CAISERSGSNQPQHF.

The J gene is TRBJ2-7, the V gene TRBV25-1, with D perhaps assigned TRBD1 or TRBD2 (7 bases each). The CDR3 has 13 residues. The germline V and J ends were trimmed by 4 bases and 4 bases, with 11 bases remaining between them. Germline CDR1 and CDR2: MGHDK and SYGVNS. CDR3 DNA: TGTGCCAGCAGTGCAGGGGGGGGTTACGAGCAGTACTTC. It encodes CASSAGGGYEQYF.

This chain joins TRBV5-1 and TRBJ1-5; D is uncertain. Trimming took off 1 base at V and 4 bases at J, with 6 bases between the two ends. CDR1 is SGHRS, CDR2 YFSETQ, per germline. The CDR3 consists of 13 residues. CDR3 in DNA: TGCGCCAGCAGCTTGACGCTTAATCAGCCCCAGCATTTT. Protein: CASSLTLNQPQHF.